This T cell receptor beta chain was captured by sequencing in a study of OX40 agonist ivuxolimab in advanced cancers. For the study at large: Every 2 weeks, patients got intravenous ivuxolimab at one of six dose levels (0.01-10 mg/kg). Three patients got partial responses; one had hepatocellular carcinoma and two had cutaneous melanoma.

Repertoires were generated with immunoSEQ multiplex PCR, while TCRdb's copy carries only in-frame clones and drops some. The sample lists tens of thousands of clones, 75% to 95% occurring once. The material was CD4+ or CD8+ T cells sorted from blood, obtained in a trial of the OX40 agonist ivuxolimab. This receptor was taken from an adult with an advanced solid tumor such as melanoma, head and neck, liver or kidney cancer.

The CDR3 sequence is CASNGAHYEQYF. The CDR3, as DNA: TGTGCCAGCAATGGGGCCCACTACGAGCAGTACTTC. The chain is built from TRBV28 and TRBJ2-7, with a weak D call TRBD1 (5 bases). The germline V gene has CDR1 MDHEN and CDR2 SYDVKM. The CDR3 is made up of 12 amino acids. With 7 bases removed from V and 3 bases from J, the gap between germline ends came to 10 bases. Full variable domain (remainder filled in from reference TRBV28 and TRBJ2-7): DVKVTQSSRYLVKRTGEKVFLECVQDMDHENMFWYRQDPGLGLRLIYFSYDVKMKEKGDIPEGYSVSREKKERFSLILESASTNQTSMYLCASNGAHYEQYFGPGTRLTVT.